A single sample is the source of the 3 T cell receptor beta chains below, sequenced in a study of blood T cell repertoires in COVID-19. Using immunoSEQ multiplex PCR, the repertoire was profiled, and TCRdb retains in-frame clones only, with some absent. Counted here are tens of thousands of clones, 65% to 90% occurring once; the ten biggest clones make up 28%. Sequenced sample: peripheral blood. These receptors came from a human donor in a cohort sampled during active COVID-19.

V and J are TRBV7-9 and TRBJ2-7; no clear D gene. V lost 5 bases and J lost 3, with 5 bases in between. This CDR3 contains 11 residues. Germline V gene sequence: CDR1 SEHNR, CDR2 FQNEAQ (reference sequence). As DNA, the CDR3 is TGTGCCAGCAGCCTAAGCTACGAGCAGTACTTC. Encoded protein: CASSLSYEQYF.

V and J are TRBV27 and TRBJ1-5; D remains ambiguous. CDR1 is MNHEY and CDR2 is SMNVEV in the germline V gene (reference sequence). The CDR3 runs 13 residues. V lost 5 bases and J 7 bases, leaving 12 bases between the germline ends. The CDR3 loop is CASSPKIGQPQHF. CDR3 bases: TGTGCCAGCAGTCCAAAGATTGGCCAGCCCCAGCATTTT.

In its sample, this clone was seen a few times. V gene TRBV6-5 combines with J gene TRBJ1-2; possible D gene TRBD1, 6 bases. The V gene's germline CDR1 is MNHEY and CDR2 SVGAGI. Trimming removed 7 bases at V and 8 bases at J, with 20 bases between. This CDR3 is built from 14 residues. CDR3 loop: CASITGGAPRGYTF. The CDR3 DNA follows: TGTGCCAGCATCACCGGGGGGGCCCCGCGAGGCTACACCTTC.